Listed here are 22 T cell receptor beta chains from one sample, sequenced in a study of post-analysis software for immune sequencing data. These receptors' targets are unknown. cDNA libraries of TCR beta carried unique molecular identifiers. TCRdb re-called the PCR reads through MiXCR, storing one row per CDR3 protein. The sample lists about 400,000 distinct CDR3 sequences, less than 35% occurring once. Whole-study findings and limits: Patients had higher frequencies than controls of a few TRBV segments, including TRBV5-6, TRBV5-1 and TRBV20-1.

Sequencing was carried out using blood. The receptor set was obtained from a girl under 18 with multiple sclerosis.

J is TRBJ2-3 and V is TRBV5-1, with unresolved D. Deletions cut 4 bases from V and 5 bases from J, with 11 bases between. The germline V gene encodes CDR1 SGHRS and CDR2 YFSETQ. The CDR3 is made up of 13 amino acids. In DNA, the CDR3 is TGCGCCAGCAGCCCGGATAGGGTAGATACGCAGTATTTT. Its protein product is CASSPDRVDTQYF.

V usage is TRBV20-1 and J usage is TRBJ2-3; 10 nucleotides line up with TRBD1. The V gene's germline CDR1 is DFQATT and CDR2 SNEGSKA (reference sequence). J lost 4 bases, V lost 1 base, and 8 bases had no gene match. The CDR3 is 16 amino acids. CDR3 DNA: TGCAGTGCTAGAGGACTGTCGACAGGGGGCTCAGATACGCAGTATTTT. The encoded protein is CSARGLSTGGSDTQYF.

This clonotype came up a few times. This chain connects TRBV7-9 to TRBJ1-4; tentatively, D is TRBD1 (6 bases). V was cut by 7 bases and J by 8 bases, with 17 bases left in between. The V gene's germline CDR1 is SEHNR and CDR2 FQNEAQ (reference sequence). The CDR3 loop spans 14 amino acids. The CDR3 DNA reads TGTGCCAGCACCTCTGACCGTGACAGGGAAAAACTGTTTTTT. It yields the protein CASTSDRDREKLFF.

The gene calls are TRBV12-3 or TRBV12-4 and TRBJ1-2; TRBD1 might be the D (5 bases). This CDR3 region has 16 residues. Deletions cut 4 bases from V and 3 bases from J, with 18 bases between. CDR3 nucleotide sequence: TGTGCCAGCAGTTCCCCCCCCGGGGGACCTGACTATGGCTACACCTTC. It codes for CASSSPPGGPDYGYTF.

This clonotype was detected only a few times. This chain links TRBV12-3 or TRBV12-4 with TRBJ1-2, with 7 bases aligning to TRBD1. This CDR3 contains 13 residues. With 5 bases clipped from V and 4 bases from J, the junction kept 4 bases outside the gene matches. Here the CDR3 reads CASSLTGFYGYTF. CDR3 coding DNA: TGTGCCAGCAGTCTGACAGGGTTCTATGGCTACACCTTC.

The chain joins TRBV7-3 to TRBJ2-3; 9 bases align to TRBD1. The CDR3 consists of 15 residues. V lost 5 bases, J lost 5 bases, and 8 bases stayed unmatched. Germline V lookup: CDR1 SGHTA, CDR2 FQGTGA. CDR3 DNA sequence: TGTGCCAGCAGCCCCCGGACAGGGGCCGAAGATACGCAGTATTTT. Protein: CASSPRTGAEDTQYF.

This chain joins TRBV7-9 and TRBJ1-2; perhaps TRBD1 as D (5 bases). The germline gives CDR1 SEHNR, CDR2 FQNEAQ (reference sequence). Trimming pared 6 bases from V and 8 bases from J, leaving 16 bases between. The CDR3 consists of 13 residues. CDR3 coding DNA: TGTGCCAGCAGGAAAAGGCAGGGCGACGGCTACACCTTC. Its protein is CASRKRQGDGYTF.

As concerns this clonotype: Germline is not matched at one junction end, which may reflect a read error. This chain connects TRBV7-2 to TRBJ1-2; no reliable D call. CDR1 SGHTA and CDR2 FQGNSA come from the germline V gene. The CDR3 runs 15 residues. The CDR3 nucleotides are TGTGCCAGCAGCTTAGAACGGATAGCTAACTATGACTACACCTTC. Its translation: CASSLERIANYDYTF.

The CDR3 DNA follows: TGTGCCAGCATCGAGGGACTAGCGGGAGTCAATGAGCAGTTCTTC. It is translated as CASIEGLAGVNEQFF. The chain employs TRBV6-6 and TRBJ2-1; the match to TRBD2 covers 14 bases. Germline CDR1 reads MNHNY; CDR2 reads SVGAGI (reference sequence). The V and J ends lost 7 bases and 6 bases, in that order; junction bases with no gene match: 5. The CDR3 has 15 residues.

The V and J genes are TRBV20-1 and TRBJ1-1; 9 bases match TRBD1. The CDR3 has 15 residues. V was clipped by 5 bases and J by 6 bases; unmatched bases: 13. The germline V gene has CDR1 DFQATT and CDR2 SNEGSKA (reference sequence). Here the CDR3 reads CSASRARTGVPEAFF. The CDR3 DNA reads TGCAGTGCTTCCAGGGCCCGGACAGGGGTACCTGAAGCTTTCTTT.

The gene calls are TRBV24-1 and TRBJ1-4, with D possibly TRBD1 on 6 matching bases. The CDR3 consists of 15 residues. The V gene's germline CDR1 is KGHDR and CDR2 SFDVKD. V was pared by 4 bases and J by 6 bases, with 14 bases between. The chain's CDR3 is CATSDNREADEKLFF. The DNA for the CDR3 is TGTGCCACCAGTGACAACAGGGAGGCCGATGAAAAACTGTTTTTT.

The chain has TRBV18 and TRBJ2-1; D ambiguous. CDR3 length: 13 amino acids. Germline loops: CDR1 KGHSH, CDR2 LQKENI. V was trimmed by 2 bases and J by 5 bases, leaving 7 bases between them. In DNA form, the CDR3 reads TGTGCCAGCTCACCAGACCGCAACAATGAGCAGTTCTTC. Its protein product is CASSPDRNNEQFF. Full variable domain (outside the CDR3, taken from reference TRBV18 and TRBJ2-1): NAGVMQNPRHLVRRRGQEARLRCSPMKGHSHVYWYRQLPEEGLKFMVYLQKENIIDESGMPKERFSAEFPKEGPSILRIQQVVRGDSAAYFCASSPDRNNEQFFGPGTRLTVL.

V is TRBV10-3 and J is TRBJ2-2, with 8 bases lining up with TRBD1. Germline CDR1 is ENHRY and CDR2 is SYGVKD. This CDR3 is 14 amino acids long. V lost 6 bases to trimming and J lost 5 bases; unmatched junction nucleotides: 5. CDR3 protein: CAIRGQEETGELFF. As DNA, the CDR3 is TGTGCCATCAGGGGACAGGAGGAAACCGGGGAGCTGTTTTTT.

This clonotype has a count of ten or more. This chain connects TRBV11-2 to TRBJ2-4, with D tentatively TRBD2 (6 bases). The germline V gene encodes CDR1 SGHAT and CDR2 FQNNGV. This CDR3 region has 13 residues. Trimming took 6 bases from V and 6 from J, leaving 12 bases between them. The CDR3 loop reads CASSLTGVNIQYF. The CDR3 DNA reads as TGTGCCAGCAGTCTGACGGGGGTAAACATTCAGTACTTC. Looking up the rest from reference TRBV11-2 and TRBJ2-4 gives the full variable domain: EAGVAQSPRYKIIEKRQSVAFWCNPISGHATLYWYQQILGQGPKLLIQFQNNGVVDDSQLPKDRFSAERLKGVDSTLKIQPAKLEDSAVYLCASSLTGVNIQYFGAGTRLSVL.

V and J are TRBV7-9 and TRBJ2-7; D unclear. Trimming removed 1 base from V and 5 bases from J, with 6 bases in between. Germline loops: CDR1 SEHNR, CDR2 FQNEAQ (reference sequence). The CDR3 spans 12 residues. The CDR3 sequence: CASSLGTNEQYF. For the CDR3, the DNA is TGTGCCAGCAGCTTAGGAACGAACGAGCAGTACTTC. The variable domain in full, completed from reference TRBV7-9 and TRBJ2-7, reads DTGVSQNPRHKITKRGQNVTFRCDPISEHNRLYWYRQTLGQGPEFLTYFQNEAQLEKSRLLSDRFSAERPKGSFSTLEIQRTEQGDSAMYLCASSLGTNEQYFGPGTRLTVT.

The chain recombines TRBV7-9 with TRBJ2-7; D tentatively reads TRBD1 or TRBD2 (5 bases each). CDR1 SEHNR and CDR2 FQNEAQ come from the germline V gene (reference sequence). The CDR3 contains 16 residues. Trimming stripped 1 base from V and 0 bases from J, with 13 bases between. The DNA of the CDR3 is TGTGCCAGCAGCTTAGGCCAGCCAGGGAGCTCCTACGAGCAGTACTTC. Translating it yields CASSLGQPGSSYEQYF.

This clonotype was seen a few times. This rearrangement joins TRBV20-1 to TRBJ2-5, with 9 nucleotides matching TRBD2. Germline CDR1 and CDR2: DFQATT and SNEGSKA (reference sequence). After removal of 3 bases from V and 0 bases from J, the junction contained 5 bases not matched to a gene. This CDR3 contains 15 residues. CDR3 nucleotides: TGCAGTGCTAGTGGGGGGACTAGCCACCAAGAGACCCAGTACTTC. Its protein is CSASGGTSHQETQYF.

This clonotype was seen ten or more times. This chain connects TRBV29-1 to TRBJ2-5, with 9 nucleotides matching TRBD2. Germline assignment: CDR1 SQVTM and CDR2 ANQGSEA. The CDR3 runs to 15 residues. Trimming removed 4 bases from V and 5 bases from J; junction bases left unmatched: 11. CDR3 residues: CSVASGANRWETQYF. The CDR3 DNA reads TGCAGCGTTGCTAGCGGGGCCAATAGGTGGGAGACCCAGTACTTC.

The J gene is TRBJ1-4, the V gene TRBV4-1; D remains unclear. Germline CDR1 reads MGHRA; CDR2 reads YSYEKL. The CDR3 contains 12 residues. The ends were cut back, 4 bases at V and 8 bases at J, with 8 bases in the middle. The DNA of the CDR3 is TGCGCCAGCAGCCTGGGTGGGGAAAAACTGTTTTTT. Translated: CASSLGGEKLFF.

This clonotype was seen a handful of times. V gene TRBV7-6 combines with J gene TRBJ2-1; no definite D call. Germline V gene data show CDR1 as SGHVS and CDR2 as FNYEAQ. The CDR3 runs to 13 residues. Trimming cost V 3 bases and J 3 bases, with 6 bases left between them. CDR3 in DNA: TGTGCCAGCAGCTTCGGTGTCTACAATGAGCAGTTCTTC. Its protein is CASSFGVYNEQFF.

The chain joins TRBV28 to TRBJ1-6; D is unresolved. CDR1 is MDHEN, CDR2 SYDVKM, per germline. Trimming took off 2 bases at V and 0 bases at J, with 14 bases between the two ends. The CDR3 contains 18 residues. The DNA of the CDR3 is TGTGCCAGCAGTTTAATGGTCTCCTCGAGCTCCTATAATTCACCCCTCCACTTT. Its protein is CASSLMVSSSSYNSPLHF.

The table lists this clonotype with many counts. This rearrangement joins TRBV20-1 to TRBJ2-5; the D call may be TRBD1 or TRBD2 (6 bases each). CDR1 is DFQATT, CDR2 SNEGSKA, per germline (reference sequence). The V end was cut by 6 bases, the J end by 4 bases, with 15 bases between. The CDR3 loop spans 13 amino acids. The CDR3 DNA reads as TGCAGTGCGTTTGGGGGGCGAGGAGAGACCCAGTACTTC. The encoded protein is CSAFGGRGETQYF.